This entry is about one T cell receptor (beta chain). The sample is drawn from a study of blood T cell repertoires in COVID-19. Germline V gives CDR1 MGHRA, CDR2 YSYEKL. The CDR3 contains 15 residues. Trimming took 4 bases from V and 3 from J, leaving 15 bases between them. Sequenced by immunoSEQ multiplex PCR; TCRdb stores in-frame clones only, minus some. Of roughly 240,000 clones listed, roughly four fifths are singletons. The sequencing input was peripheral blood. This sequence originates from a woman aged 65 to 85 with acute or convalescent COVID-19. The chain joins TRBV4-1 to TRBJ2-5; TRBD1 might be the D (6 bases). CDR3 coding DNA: TGCGCCAGCAGCCCCGAGACAGGTCGCGAAGAGACCCAGTACTTC. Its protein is CASSPETGREETQYF.